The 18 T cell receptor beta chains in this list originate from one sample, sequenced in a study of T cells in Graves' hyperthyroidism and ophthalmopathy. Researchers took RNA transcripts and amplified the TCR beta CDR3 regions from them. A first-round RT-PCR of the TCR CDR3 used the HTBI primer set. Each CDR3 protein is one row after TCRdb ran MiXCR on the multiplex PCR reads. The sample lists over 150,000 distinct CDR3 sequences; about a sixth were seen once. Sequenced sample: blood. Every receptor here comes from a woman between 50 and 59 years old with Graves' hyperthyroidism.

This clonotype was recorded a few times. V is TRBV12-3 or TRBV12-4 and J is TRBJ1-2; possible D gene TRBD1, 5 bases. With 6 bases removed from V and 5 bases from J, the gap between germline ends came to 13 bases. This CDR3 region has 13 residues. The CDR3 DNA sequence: TGTGCCAGCAGATCCGATGCAGGGTATGGCTACACCTTC. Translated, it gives CASRSDAGYGYTF.

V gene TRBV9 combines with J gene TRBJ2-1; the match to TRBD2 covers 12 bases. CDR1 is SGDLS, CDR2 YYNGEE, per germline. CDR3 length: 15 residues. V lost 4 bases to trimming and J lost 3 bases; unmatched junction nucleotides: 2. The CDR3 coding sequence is TGTGCCAGCAGCTCGACTAGCGGGGGCTACAATGAGCAGTTCTTC. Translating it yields CASSSTSGGYNEQFF.

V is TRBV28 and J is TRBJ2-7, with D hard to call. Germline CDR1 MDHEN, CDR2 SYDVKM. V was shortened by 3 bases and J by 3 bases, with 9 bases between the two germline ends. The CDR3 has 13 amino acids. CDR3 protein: CASSFSRIYEQYF. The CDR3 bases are TGTGCCAGCAGTTTTTCCAGGATCTACGAGCAGTACTTC.

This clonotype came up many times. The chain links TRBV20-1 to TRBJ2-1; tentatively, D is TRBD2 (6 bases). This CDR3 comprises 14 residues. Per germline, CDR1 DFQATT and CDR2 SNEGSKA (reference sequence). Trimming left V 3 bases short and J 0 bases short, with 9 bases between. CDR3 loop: CSAREGSSYNEQFF. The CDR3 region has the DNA TGCAGTGCTAGGGAGGGGAGCTCCTACAATGAGCAGTTCTTC.

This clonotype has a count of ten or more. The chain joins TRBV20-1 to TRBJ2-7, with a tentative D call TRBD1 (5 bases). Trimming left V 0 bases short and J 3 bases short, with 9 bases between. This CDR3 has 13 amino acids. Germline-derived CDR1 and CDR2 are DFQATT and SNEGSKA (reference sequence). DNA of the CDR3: TGCAGTGCTAGAGATAGCAGGGACTACGAGCAGTACTTC. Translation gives CSARDSRDYEQYF.

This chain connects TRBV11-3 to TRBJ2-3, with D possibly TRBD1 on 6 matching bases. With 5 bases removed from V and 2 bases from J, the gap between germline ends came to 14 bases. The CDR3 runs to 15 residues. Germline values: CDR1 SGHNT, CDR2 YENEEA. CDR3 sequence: CASSLQGLHTDTQYF. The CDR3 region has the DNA TGTGCCAGCAGCCTACAGGGTCTACACACAGATACGCAGTATTTT.

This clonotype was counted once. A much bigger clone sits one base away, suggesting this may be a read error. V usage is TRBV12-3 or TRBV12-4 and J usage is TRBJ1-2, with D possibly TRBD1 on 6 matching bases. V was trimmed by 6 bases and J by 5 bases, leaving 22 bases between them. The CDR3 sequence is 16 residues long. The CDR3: CASSRNRDRANYGYTF. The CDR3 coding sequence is TGTGCCAGCAGCCGAAACAGGGATCGAGCCAATTATGGCTACACCTTC.

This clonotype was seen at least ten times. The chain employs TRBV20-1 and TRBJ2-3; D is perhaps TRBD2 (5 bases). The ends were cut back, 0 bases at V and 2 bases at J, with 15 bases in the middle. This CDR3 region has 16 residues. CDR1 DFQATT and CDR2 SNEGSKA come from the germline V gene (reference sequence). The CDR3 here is CSARDYETGYTDTQYF. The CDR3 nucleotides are TGCAGTGCTAGAGATTATGAAACGGGATACACAGATACGCAGTATTTT.

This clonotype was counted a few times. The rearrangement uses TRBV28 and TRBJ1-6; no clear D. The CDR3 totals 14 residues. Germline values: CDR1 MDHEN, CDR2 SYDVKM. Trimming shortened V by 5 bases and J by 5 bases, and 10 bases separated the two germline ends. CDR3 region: CASSLLGNNSPLHF. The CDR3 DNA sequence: TGTGCCAGCAGTCTACTTGGCAATAATTCACCCCTCCACTTT.

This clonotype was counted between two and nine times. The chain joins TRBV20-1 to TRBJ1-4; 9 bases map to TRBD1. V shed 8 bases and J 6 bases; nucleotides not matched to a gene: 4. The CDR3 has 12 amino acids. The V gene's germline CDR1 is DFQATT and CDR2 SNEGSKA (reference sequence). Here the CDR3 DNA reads TGCAGTCTACGGACAGGGGATGAAAAACTGTTTTTT. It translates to CSLRTGDEKLFF.

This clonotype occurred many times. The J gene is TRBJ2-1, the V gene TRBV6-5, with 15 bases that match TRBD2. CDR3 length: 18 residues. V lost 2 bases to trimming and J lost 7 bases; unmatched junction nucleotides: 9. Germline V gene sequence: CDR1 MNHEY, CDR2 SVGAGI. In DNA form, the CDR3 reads TGTGCCAGCAGTTACCTTGGGACTAGCGGGAGGATCGAGAATGAGCAGTTCTTC. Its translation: CASSYLGTSGRIENEQFF.

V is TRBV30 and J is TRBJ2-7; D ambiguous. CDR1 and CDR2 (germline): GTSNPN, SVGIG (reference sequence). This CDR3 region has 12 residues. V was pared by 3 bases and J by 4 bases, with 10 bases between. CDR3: CAWRGSGYEQYF. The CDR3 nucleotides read TGTGCCTGGAGAGGGTCCGGGTACGAGCAGTACTTC.

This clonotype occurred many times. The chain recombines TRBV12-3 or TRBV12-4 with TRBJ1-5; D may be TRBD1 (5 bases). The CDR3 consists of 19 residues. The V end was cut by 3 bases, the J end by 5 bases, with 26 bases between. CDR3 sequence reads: CASSLGEEDTPKGYQPQHF. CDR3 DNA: TGTGCCAGCAGTTTGGGGGAGGAGGACACTCCCAAAGGGTATCAGCCCCAGCATTTT.

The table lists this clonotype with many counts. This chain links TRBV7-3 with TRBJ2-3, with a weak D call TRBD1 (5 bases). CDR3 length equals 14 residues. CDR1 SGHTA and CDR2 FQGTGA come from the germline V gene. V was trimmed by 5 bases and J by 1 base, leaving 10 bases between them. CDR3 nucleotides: TGTGCCAGCAGCGCACAGGCACGCACAGATACGCAGTATTTT. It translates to CASSAQARTDTQYF.

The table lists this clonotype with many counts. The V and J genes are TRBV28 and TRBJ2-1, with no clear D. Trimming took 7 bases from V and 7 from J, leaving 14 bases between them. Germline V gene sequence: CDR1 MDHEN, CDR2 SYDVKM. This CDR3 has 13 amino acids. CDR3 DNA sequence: TGTGCCAGCACTTGGGATTCAAGGAATGAGCAGTTCTTC. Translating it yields CASTWDSRNEQFF. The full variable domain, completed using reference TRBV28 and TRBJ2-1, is DVKVTQSSRYLVKRTGEKVFLECVQDMDHENMFWYRQDPGLGLRLIYFSYDVKMKEKGDIPEGYSVSREKKERFSLILESASTNQTSMYLCASTWDSRNEQFFGPGTRLTVL.

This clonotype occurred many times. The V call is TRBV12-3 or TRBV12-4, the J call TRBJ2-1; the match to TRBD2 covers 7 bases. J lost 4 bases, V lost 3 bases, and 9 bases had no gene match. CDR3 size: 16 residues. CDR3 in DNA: TGTGCCAGCAGTTTGCCCCGGAGCGGGATATACAATGAGCAGTTCTTC. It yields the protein CASSLPRSGIYNEQFF.

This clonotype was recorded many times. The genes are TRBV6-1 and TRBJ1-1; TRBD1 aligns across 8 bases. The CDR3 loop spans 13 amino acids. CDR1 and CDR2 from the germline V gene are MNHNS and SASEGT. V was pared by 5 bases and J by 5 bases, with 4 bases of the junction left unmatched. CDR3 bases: TGTGCCAGCAGTAACAGGGGGTCGACTGAAGCTTTCTTT. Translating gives CASSNRGSTEAFF.

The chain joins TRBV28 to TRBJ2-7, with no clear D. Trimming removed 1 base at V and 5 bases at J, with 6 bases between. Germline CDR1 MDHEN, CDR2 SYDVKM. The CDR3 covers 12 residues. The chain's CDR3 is CASSLSTHEQYF. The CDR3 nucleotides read TGTGCCAGCAGTTTATCGACACACGAGCAGTACTTC.